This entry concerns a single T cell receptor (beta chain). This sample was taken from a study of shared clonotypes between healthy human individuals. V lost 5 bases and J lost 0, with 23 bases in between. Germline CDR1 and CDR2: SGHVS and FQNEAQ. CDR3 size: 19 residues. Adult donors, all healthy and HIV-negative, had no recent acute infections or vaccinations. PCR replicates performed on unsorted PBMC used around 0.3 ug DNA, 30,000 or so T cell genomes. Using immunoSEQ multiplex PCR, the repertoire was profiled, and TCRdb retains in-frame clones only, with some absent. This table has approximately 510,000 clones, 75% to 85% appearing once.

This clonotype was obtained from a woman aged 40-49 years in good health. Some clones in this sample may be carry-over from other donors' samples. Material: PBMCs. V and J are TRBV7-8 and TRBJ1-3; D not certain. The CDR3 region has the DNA TGTGCCAGCAGCCGAGTCCGAGTAAGAGACAAAGACTCTGGAAACACCATATATTTT. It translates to CASSRVRVRDKDSGNTIYF. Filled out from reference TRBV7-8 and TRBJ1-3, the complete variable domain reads GAGVSQSPRYKVAKRGQDVALRCDPISGHVSLFWYQQALGQGPEFLTYFQNEAQLDKSGLPSDRFFAERPEGSVSTLKIQRTQQEDSAVYLCASSRVRVRDKDSGNTIYFGEGSWLTVV.